The 6 T cell receptor beta chains below were found in one sample sequenced in a study of post-analysis software for immune sequencing data. Their antigens are not known. The authors incorporated unique molecular identifiers into the TCR beta cDNA libraries. TCRdb reprocessed the PCR reads via MiXCR and lists one record per CDR3 protein. The data contain 700,000 to 900,000 distinct CDR3 sequences, 46% of them singletons. Study-wide points: TRBV5-6, TRBV5-1 and TRBV20-1 belonged to a set of about five TRBV segments that were more frequent in patients than controls.

The sample consisted of blood. All receptors come from a girl between 5 and 17 years old with multiple sclerosis.

This clonotype has a count of ten or more. The V call is TRBV28, the J call TRBJ2-1, with D possibly matching TRBD2 (6 bases). This CDR3 spans 15 amino acids. Germline lookup yields CDR1 MDHEN and CDR2 SYDVKM. V was pared by 4 bases and J by 0 bases, with 10 bases between. The CDR3 nucleotides are TGTGCCAGCAGTTGGGGGGTGAGCTCCTACAATGAGCAGTTCTTC. Translation: CASSWGVSSYNEQFF.

In its sample, this clonotype was seen a few times. The rearrangement links TRBV20-1 to TRBJ2-7; the D gene could be TRBD1 or TRBD2 (6 bases each). V was trimmed by 0 bases and J by 0 bases, leaving 12 bases between them. This CDR3 spans 15 amino acids. Per the germline V gene, CDR1 is DFQATT and CDR2 is SNEGSKA (reference sequence). CDR3 nucleotide sequence: TGCAGTGCTAGAGATAGGGGGGAAGCCTCCTACGAGCAGTACTTC. Amino acids: CSARDRGEASYEQYF.

This clonotype was counted many times. The chain has TRBV7-8 and TRBJ2-7; a possible D gene is TRBD2 (5 bases). Germline V gives CDR1 SGHVS, CDR2 FQNEAQ. The CDR3 covers 16 residues. V lost 5 bases, J lost 0 bases, and 17 bases lay in between. The CDR3 sequence is CASSPRVGRASYEQYF. Here the CDR3 DNA reads TGTGCCAGCAGCCCCCGCGTAGGGCGGGCCTCCTACGAGCAGTACTTC.

The J gene is TRBJ2-3, the V gene TRBV28, with TRBD1 matching 7 bases. This CDR3 region has 18 residues. CDR1 is MDHEN, CDR2 SYDVKM, per germline. The trim removed 6 bases at V and 2 bases at J, leaving 17 bases unmatched. The CDR3 loop is CASSRPYRGGGDTDTQYF. The DNA for the CDR3 is TGTGCCAGCAGCCGACCATACAGGGGTGGAGGTGACACAGATACGCAGTATTTT.

The chain couples TRBV14 to TRBJ2-7; possible D gene TRBD2, 5 bases. The DNA end favors TRBJ2-5, so the J call may be wrong. The CDR3 contains 15 residues. Germline CDR1 and CDR2: SGHDN and FVKESK. The CDR3 coding sequence is TGTGCCAGCAGCCAAGAATTAGGAGGAGTCGAGACCCAGTACTTC. It is translated as CASSQELGGVETQYF.

This chain joins TRBV7-9 and TRBJ1-1; 8 nucleotides agree with TRBD1. Germline V gene lookup returns CDR1 SEHNR and CDR2 FQNEAQ (reference sequence). This CDR3 contains 13 residues. V trimming: 4 bases; J trimming: 5 bases; junction bases outside the gene matches: 3. The DNA of the CDR3 is TGTGCCAGCAGCTCGACAGGGGTAACTGAAGCTTTCTTT. The encoded protein is CASSSTGVTEAFF.